This TCR beta chain was sequenced during a study of T cell responses to AZD1222 COVID-19 vaccine. This CDR3 has 14 amino acids. The assay was immunoSEQ multiplex PCR, and TCRdb's table has in-frame clones only and misses some. This table has 83,000 or so clones, approximately 88% appearing once. General study findings and limits: Without day 14 samples, only post-peak T cell repertoires were studied. At 160-218 and 743-854, vaccine-associated CD4 TCRs were dominant, and they spanned spike. Spike-specific TCRs gained breadth and depth after people received two AZD1222 doses. Clonal diversity was possibly underestimated, and the donors were mostly white British, with more females.

With regard to this clone: Antigen: not known.

The source is an adult in good health. Source: peripheral blood, taken on day 0 of MenACWY control vaccination. J is TRBJ2-7 and V is TRBV12-2; the table's TRBD2 call for D was not verified on the DNA. TRBV12-2 is recorded as a pseudogene. CDR3 nucleotide sequence: TGTGCAAGTCGCAGCCTAGCGGAACTACGAGGGCAGTACTTC. Encoded protein: CASRSLAELRGQYF.